A selection of T cell receptor beta chains follows, all from one sample in a study of T cell repertoires in cytomegalovirus infection. MiXCR, applied by TCRdb to the reads, yields one record per CDR3 protein. The table includes about 310,000 distinct CDR3 sequences, around 25% detected once. These receptors' antigens are unknown. The specimen was cultured PBMCs, collected from culture after CMV antigen stimulation. These receptors all come from a human donor in good health (CMV status not recorded). Some clones in this sample may be carry-over from other donors' samples. Both conserved end residues are part of each CDR3. D genes are given only for firm matches. Expanded clones get a size class; other rows say once, few or many, or leave the size out.

d_gene	v_gene	j_gene	abundance	CDR3nt	CDR3aa
.	TRBV6-1	TRBJ1-5	.	TGTGCCGGAGGAACAGGGAAACCCCAGCATTTT	CAGGTGKPQHF
.	TRBV7-2	TRBJ2-2	.	TGTGCCAGCAGCTCCGGGGGTCTCGGGGAGCTGTTTTTT	CASSSGGLGELFF
TRBD2	TRBV6-1	TRBJ2-4	.	TGTGCCAGCAGTCCGTGGGAACTAGCGTCCAAAAACATTCAGTACTTC	CASSPWELASKNIQYF
.	TRBV12-5	TRBJ1-5	few	TGTGCTAGTGGTTTGGTAGCAGGGGTGGTCAATCAGCCCCAGCATTTT	CASGLVAGVVNQPQHF
.	TRBV20-1	TRBJ1-1	.	TGCAGTGCTAGACCTGACTCCAGGGTGGCGTACACTGAAGCTTTCTTT	CSARPDSRVAYTEAFF
TRBD2	TRBV29-1	TRBJ2-1	.	TGCAGCGTACTAGCGGGAGTATATGAGCAGTTCTTC	CSVLAGVYEQFF
TRBD1	TRBV5-1	TRBJ1-1	.	TGCGCCAGCAGCTTGGTGGGGACAGCAAACACTGAAGCTTTCTTT	CASSLVGTANTEAFF
TRBD1	TRBV19	TRBJ2-2	.	TGTGCCAGTAAAAGGGGGCAGAACACCGGGGAGCTGTTTTTT	CASKRGQNTGELFF
.	TRBV9	TRBJ1-2	many	TGTGCCAGCAGCGTGTTAGTCTCCGACTATGGCTACACCTTC	CASSVLVSDYGYTF
TRBD2	TRBV7-2	TRBJ2-5	many	TGTGCCAGCAGCTTTCAAGCGGGAGTAGGCGAGACCCAGTACTTC	CASSFQAGVGETQYF
.	TRBV6-2/TRBV6-3	TRBJ2-2	.	TGTGCCAGCAGTCCGTACAAGAACACCGGGGAGCTGTTTTTT	CASSPYKNTGELFF